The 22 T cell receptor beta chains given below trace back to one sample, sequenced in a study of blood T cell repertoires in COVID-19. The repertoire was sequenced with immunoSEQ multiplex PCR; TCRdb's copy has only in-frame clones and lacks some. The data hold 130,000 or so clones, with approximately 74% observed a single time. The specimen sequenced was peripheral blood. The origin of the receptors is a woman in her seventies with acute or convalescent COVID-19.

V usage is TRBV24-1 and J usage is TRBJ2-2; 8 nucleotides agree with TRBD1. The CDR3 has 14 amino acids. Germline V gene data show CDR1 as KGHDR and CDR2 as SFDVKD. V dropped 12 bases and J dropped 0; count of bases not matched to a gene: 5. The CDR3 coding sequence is TGTGCCGCGCAGACAGGGGCGAACACCGGGGAGCTGTTTTTT. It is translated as CAAQTGANTGELFF.

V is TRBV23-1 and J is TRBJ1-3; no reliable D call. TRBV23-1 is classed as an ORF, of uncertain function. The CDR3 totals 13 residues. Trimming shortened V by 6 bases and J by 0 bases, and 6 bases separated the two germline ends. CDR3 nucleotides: TGCGCCAGCAGCTCGTCCTCTGGAAACACCATATATTTT. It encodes CASSSSSGNTIYF.

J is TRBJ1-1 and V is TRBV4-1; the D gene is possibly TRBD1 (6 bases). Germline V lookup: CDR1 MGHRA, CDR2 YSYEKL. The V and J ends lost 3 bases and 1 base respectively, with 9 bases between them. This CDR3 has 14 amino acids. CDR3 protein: CASSHVTGNTEAFF. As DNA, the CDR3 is TGCGCCAGCAGCCACGTGACAGGGAACACTGAAGCTTTCTTT.

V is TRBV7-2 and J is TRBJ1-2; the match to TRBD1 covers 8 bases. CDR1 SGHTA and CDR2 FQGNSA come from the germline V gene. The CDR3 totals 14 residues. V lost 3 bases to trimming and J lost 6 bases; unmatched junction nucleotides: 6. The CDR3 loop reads CASSLTGAGDGYTF. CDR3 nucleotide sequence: TGTGCCAGCAGCTTGACAGGGGCTGGAGATGGCTACACCTTC.

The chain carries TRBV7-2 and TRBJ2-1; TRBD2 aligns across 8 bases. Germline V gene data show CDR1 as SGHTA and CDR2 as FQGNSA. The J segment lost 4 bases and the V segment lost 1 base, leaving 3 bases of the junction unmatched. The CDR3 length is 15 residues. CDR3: CASSLGAGGYNEQFF. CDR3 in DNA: TGTGCCAGCAGCTTAGGGGCGGGGGGTTACAATGAGCAGTTCTTC. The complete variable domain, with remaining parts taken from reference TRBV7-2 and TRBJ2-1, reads GAGVSQSPSNKVTEKGKDVELRCDPISGHTALYWYRQSLGQGLEFLIYFQGNSAPDKSGLPSDRFSAERTGGSVSTLTIQRTQQEDSAVYLCASSLGAGGYNEQFFGPGTRLTVL.

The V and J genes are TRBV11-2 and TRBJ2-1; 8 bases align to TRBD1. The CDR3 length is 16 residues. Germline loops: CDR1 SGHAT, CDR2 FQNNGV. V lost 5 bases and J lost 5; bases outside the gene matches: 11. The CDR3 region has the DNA TGTGCCAGCAGCCCCTCGGGGCGACAGGGGAACAATGAGCAGTTCTTC. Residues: CASSPSGRQGNNEQFF.

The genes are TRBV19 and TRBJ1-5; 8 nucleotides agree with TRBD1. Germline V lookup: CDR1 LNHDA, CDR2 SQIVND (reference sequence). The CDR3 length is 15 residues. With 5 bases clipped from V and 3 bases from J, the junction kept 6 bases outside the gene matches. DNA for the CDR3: TGTGCCAGTAGTGGCACAGGGGGTCCCAATCAGCCCCAGCATTTT. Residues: CASSGTGGPNQPQHF.

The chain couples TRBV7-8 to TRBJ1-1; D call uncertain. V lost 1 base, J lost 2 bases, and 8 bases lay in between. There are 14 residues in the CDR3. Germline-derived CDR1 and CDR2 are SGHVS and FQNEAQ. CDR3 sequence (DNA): TGTGCCAGCAGCTTAGGGTCGGGAAACACTGAAGCTTTCTTT. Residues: CASSLGSGNTEAFF.

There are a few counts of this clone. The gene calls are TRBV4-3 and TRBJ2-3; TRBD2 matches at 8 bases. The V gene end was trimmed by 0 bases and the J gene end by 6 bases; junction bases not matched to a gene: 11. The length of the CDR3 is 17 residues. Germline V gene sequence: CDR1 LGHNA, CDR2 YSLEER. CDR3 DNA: TGCGCCAGCAGCCAAGATCTTTTACGGGGGGGCCTGGATACGCAGTATTTT. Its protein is CASSQDLLRGGLDTQYF.

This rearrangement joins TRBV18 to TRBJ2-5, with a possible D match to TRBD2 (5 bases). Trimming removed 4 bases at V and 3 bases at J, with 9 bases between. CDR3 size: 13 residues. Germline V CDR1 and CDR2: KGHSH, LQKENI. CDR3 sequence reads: CASSRYGEETQYF. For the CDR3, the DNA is TGTGCCAGCTCACGGTACGGGGAAGAGACCCAGTACTTC.

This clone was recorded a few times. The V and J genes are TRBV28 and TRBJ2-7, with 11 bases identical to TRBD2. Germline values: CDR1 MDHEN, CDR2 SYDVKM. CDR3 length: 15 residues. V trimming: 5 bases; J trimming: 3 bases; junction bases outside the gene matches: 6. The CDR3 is CASSPTSGSNYEQYF. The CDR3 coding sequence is TGTGCCAGCAGTCCCACTAGCGGGAGTAACTACGAGCAGTACTTC.

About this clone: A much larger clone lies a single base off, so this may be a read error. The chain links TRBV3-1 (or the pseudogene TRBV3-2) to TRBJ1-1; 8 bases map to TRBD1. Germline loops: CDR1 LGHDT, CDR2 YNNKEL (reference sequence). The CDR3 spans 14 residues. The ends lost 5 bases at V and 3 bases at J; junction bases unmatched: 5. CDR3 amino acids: CASSSKTGDTEAFF. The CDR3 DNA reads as TGTGCCAGCAGCTCCAAGACAGGGGACACTGAAGCTTTCTTT.

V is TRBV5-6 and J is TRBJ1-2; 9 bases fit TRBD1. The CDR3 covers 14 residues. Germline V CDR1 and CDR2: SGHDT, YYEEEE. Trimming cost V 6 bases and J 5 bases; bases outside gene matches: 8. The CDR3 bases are TGTGCCAGCATAAGACAGGGGGTCTCTTATGGCTACACCTTC. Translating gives CASIRQGVSYGYTF.

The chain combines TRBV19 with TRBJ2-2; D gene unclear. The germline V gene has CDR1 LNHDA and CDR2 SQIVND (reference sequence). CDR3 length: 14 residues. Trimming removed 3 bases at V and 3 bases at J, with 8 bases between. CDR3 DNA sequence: TGTGCCAGTAGTATTTTGTCAGACACCGGGGAGCTGTTTTTT. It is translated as CASSILSDTGELFF.

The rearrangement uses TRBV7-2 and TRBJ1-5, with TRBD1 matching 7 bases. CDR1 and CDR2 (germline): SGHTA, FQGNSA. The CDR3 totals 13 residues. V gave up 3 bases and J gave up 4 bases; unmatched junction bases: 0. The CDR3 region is CASSLDRNQPQHF. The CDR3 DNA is TGTGCCAGCAGCTTGGACAGGAATCAGCCCCAGCATTTT. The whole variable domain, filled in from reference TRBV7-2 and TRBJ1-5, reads GAGVSQSPSNKVTEKGKDVELRCDPISGHTALYWYRQSLGQGLEFLIYFQGNSAPDKSGLPSDRFSAERTGGSVSTLTIQRTQQEDSAVYLCASSLDRNQPQHFGDGTRLSIL.

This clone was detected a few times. This CDR3 is CASSYGTASYGYTF. The DNA for the CDR3 is TGTGCCAGCAGCTACGGGACAGCCTCTTATGGCTACACCTTC. The rearrangement links TRBV5-5 to TRBJ1-2; 7 positions agree with TRBD1. Germline trimming cut 3 bases from V and 5 bases from J; bases unmatched to any gene: 7. Germline values: CDR1 SGHKS, CDR2 YYEKEE (reference sequence). The CDR3 length is 14 residues.

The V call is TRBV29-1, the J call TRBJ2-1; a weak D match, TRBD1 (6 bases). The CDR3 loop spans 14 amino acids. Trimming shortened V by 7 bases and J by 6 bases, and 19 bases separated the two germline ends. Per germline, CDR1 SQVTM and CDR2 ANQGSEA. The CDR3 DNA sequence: TGCAGCGGAACATCTTACACAGGGTTCAATGAGCAGTTCTTC. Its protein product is CSGTSYTGFNEQFF.

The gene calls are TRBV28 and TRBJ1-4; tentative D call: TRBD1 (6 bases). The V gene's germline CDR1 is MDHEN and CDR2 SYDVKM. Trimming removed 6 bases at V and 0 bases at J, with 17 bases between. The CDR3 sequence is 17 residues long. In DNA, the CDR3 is TGTGCCAGCAGGGGGGACAAAAGCCGGGCAACTAATGAAAAACTGTTTTTT. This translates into CASRGDKSRATNEKLFF.

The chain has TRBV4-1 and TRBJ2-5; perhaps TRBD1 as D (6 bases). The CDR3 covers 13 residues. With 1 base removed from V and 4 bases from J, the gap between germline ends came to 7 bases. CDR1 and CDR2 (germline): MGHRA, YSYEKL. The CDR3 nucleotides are TGCGCCAGCAGCCAAGGCAGGGGAGAGACCCAGTACTTC. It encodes CASSQGRGETQYF.

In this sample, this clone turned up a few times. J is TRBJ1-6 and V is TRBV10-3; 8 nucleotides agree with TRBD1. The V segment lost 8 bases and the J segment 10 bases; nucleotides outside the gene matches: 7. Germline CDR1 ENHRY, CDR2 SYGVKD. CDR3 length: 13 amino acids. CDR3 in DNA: TGTGCCATCCAGGACAGGGTAGGATCACCCCTCCACTTT. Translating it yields CAIQDRVGSPLHF.

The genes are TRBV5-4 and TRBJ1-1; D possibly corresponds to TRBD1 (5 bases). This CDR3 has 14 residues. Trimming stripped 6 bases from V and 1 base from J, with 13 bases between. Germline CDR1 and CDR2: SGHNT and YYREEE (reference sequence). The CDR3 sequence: CASTRQSGNTEAFF. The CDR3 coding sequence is TGTGCCAGCACCAGACAGTCAGGGAACACTGAAGCTTTCTTT.

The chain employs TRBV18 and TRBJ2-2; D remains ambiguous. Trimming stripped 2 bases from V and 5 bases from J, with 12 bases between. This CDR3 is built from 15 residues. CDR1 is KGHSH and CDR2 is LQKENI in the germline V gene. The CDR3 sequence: CASSPSRQQTGELFF. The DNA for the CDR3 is TGTGCCAGCTCACCATCGAGACAACAAACCGGGGAGCTGTTTTTT.